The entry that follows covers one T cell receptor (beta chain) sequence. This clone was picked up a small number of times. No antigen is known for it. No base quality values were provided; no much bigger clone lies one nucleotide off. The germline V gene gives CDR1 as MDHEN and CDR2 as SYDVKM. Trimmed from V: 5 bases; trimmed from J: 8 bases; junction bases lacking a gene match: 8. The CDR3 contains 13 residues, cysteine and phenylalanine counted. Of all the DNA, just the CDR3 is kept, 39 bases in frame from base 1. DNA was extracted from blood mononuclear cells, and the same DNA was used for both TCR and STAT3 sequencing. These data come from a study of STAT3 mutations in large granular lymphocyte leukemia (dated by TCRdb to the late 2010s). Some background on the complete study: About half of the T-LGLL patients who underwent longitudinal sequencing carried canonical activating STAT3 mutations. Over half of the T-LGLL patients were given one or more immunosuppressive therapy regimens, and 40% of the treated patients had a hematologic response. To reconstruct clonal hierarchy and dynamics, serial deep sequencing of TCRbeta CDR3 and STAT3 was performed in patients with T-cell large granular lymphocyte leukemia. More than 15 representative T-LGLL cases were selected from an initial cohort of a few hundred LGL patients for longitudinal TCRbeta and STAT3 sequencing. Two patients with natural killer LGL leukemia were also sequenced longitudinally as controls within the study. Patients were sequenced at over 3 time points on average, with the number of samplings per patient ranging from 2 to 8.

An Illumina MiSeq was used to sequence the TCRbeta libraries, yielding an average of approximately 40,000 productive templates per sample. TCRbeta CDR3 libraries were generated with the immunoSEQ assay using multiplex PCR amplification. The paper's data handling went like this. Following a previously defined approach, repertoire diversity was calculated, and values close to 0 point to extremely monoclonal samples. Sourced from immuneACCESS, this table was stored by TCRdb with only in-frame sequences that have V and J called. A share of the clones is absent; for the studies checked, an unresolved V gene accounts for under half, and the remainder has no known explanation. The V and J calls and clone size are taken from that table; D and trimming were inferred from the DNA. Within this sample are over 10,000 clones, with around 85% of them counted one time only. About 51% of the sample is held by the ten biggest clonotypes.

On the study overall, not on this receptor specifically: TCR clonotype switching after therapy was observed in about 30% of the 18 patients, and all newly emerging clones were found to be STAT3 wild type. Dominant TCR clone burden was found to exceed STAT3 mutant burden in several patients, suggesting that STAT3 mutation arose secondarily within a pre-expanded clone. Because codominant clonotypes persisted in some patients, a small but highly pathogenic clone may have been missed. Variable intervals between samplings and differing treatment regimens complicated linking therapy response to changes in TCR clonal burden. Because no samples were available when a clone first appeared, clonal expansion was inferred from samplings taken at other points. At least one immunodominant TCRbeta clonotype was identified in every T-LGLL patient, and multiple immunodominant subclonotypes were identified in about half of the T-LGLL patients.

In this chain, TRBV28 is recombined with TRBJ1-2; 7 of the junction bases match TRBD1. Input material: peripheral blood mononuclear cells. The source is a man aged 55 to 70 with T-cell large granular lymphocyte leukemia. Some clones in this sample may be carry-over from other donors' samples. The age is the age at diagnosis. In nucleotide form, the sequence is TGTGCCAGCAGTCTTGAGGGGGCGCGGGGCTACACCTTC. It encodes CASSLEGARGYTF.